The 23 T cell receptor beta chains below all came from one sample that was sequenced in a study of patients and donors after allogeneic stem cell transplantation. TCRdb re-called the RT-PCR reads with MiXCR, one entry per CDR3 protein. Here the sample spans roughly 880,000 distinct CDR3 sequences, under 20% being singletons. The material sequenced was blood, either unsorted or a sorted T cell fraction (not recorded which). All receptors come from a human donor who was either an allogeneic HSCT recipient or a stem cell or donor lymphocyte infusion donor (not recorded which). It is not recorded whose cells these are; they may come from a transplant donor.

This clonotype has just a few counts. In DNA, the CDR3 is TGTGCCAGCAGGTCCGGGCCCACTCTTTATAGCAATCAGCCCCAGCATTTT. Translating it yields CASRSGPTLYSNQPQHF. The chain is built from TRBV6-2 or TRBV6-3 and TRBJ1-5; unclear D gene. From germline, CDR1 is MNHEY and CDR2 SVGEGT. Between the trimmed V and J ends, which lost 6 bases and 0 bases, there was a span of 18 bases. The CDR3 covers 17 residues.

This clonotype was seen only a few times. The CDR3 reads CASSLRLLSSYNEQFF. The CDR3 region has the DNA TGTGCCAGCAGTCTTAGACTATTGAGCTCCTACAATGAGCAGTTCTTC. V is TRBV27 and J is TRBJ2-1; possible D gene TRBD2, 5 bases. V lost 5 bases, J lost 0 bases, and 14 bases lay in between. Germline-derived CDR1 and CDR2 are MNHEY and SMNVEV (reference sequence). The CDR3 covers 16 residues.

This clonotype has ten or more counts. The CDR3 region is CSVSRGTEAFF. CDR3 nucleotide sequence: TGCAGCGTTTCGAGGGGTACTGAAGCTTTCTTT. V and J are TRBV29-1 and TRBJ1-1; possible D gene TRBD1, 5 bases. In germline, CDR1 is SQVTM, CDR2 ANQGSEA. The CDR3 sequence is 11 residues long. V was pared by 5 bases and J by 5 bases, with 9 bases between.

This clonotype has just a few counts. V is TRBV20-1 and J is TRBJ2-4; D possibly corresponds to TRBD1 (7 bases). Germline V gene lookup returns CDR1 DFQATT and CDR2 SNEGSKA (reference sequence). The CDR3 covers 14 residues. The ends were cut back, 7 bases at V and 7 bases at J, with 20 bases in the middle. The CDR3 sequence: CSVRRQGGRNIQYF. Here the CDR3 DNA reads TGCAGTGTCAGACGCCAGGGGGGTAGGAACATTCAGTACTTC.

This rearrangement joins TRBV11-1 to TRBJ2-4; 14 bases align to TRBD2. This CDR3 has 18 amino acids. J lost 4 bases, V lost 6 bases, and 11 bases had no gene match. From germline, CDR1 is SGHAT and CDR2 FQDESV (reference sequence). CDR3 DNA sequence: TGTGCCAGCAGTCTAGGGACTAGCGGGAGTCGTCAGAAAAACATTCAGTACTTC. As protein: CASSLGTSGSRQKNIQYF. Variable domain in full (rest from reference TRBV11-1 and TRBJ2-4): EAEVAQSPRYKITEKSQAVAFWCDPISGHATLYWYRQILGQGPELLVQFQDESVVDDSQLPKDRFSAERLKGVDSTLKIQPAELGDSAMYLCASSLGTSGSRQKNIQYFGAGTRLSVL.

This clonotype was counted a few times. The V and J genes are TRBV6-1 and TRBJ1-5, with unresolved D. Germline V gives CDR1 MNHNS, CDR2 SASEGT. With 8 bases removed from V and 0 bases from J, the gap between germline ends came to 8 bases. This CDR3 is built from 13 residues. The CDR3 DNA reads TGTGCCAGCTGCGGGAATAGCAATCAGCCCCAGCATTTT. It codes for CASCGNSNQPQHF.

This clonotype has just a few counts. This rearrangement joins TRBV4-3 to TRBJ1-6; D is unresolved. Germline assignment: CDR1 LGHNA and CDR2 YSLEER. The length of the CDR3 is 13 residues. Trimming removed 0 bases from V and 7 bases from J, with 4 bases in between. The CDR3 DNA reads as TGCGCCAGCAGCCAAGATATAAATTCACCCCTCCACTTT. It encodes CASSQDINSPLHF.

This clonotype was seen a few times. The chain employs TRBV28 and TRBJ2-5; TRBD1 matches 8 bases. The CDR3 spans 14 residues. Germline V lookup: CDR1 MDHEN, CDR2 SYDVKM. The junction had 8 bases not matched to a gene; V was cut back by 6 bases and J by 5 bases. CDR3 protein: CASSTTGEGETQYF. CDR3 in DNA: TGTGCCAGCAGCACGACAGGGGAAGGGGAGACCCAGTACTTC.

This clonotype was seen a handful of times. The V gene is TRBV11-2, the J gene TRBJ2-1; D may be TRBD2 (5 bases). Germline CDR1 and CDR2: SGHAT and FQNNGV. CDR3 length: 16 residues. The ends were cut back, 0 bases at V and 6 bases at J, with 15 bases in the middle. Here the CDR3 DNA reads TGTGCCAGCAGCTTAGATTTGAGGGTTTTTGGCAATGAGCAGTTCTTC. Its translation is CASSLDLRVFGNEQFF.

In its sample, this clonotype was seen a few times. V usage is TRBV20-1 and J usage is TRBJ2-2; D may match TRBD1 or TRBD2 (5 bases each). Trimming cost V 0 bases and J 4 bases, with 24 bases left between them. The CDR3 spans 19 residues. From germline, CDR1 is DFQATT and CDR2 SNEGSKA (reference sequence). The CDR3 DNA reads as TGCAGTGCTAGAGAGGAGGACTGGTGGGGCCCCAAATCCACCGGGGAGCTGTTTTTT. This codes for CSAREEDWWGPKSTGELFF.

This rearrangement joins TRBV10-3 to TRBJ1-6; D is ambiguous. The CDR3 contains 12 residues. Looked up from germline, CDR1 is ENHRY and CDR2 is SYGVKD. V was cut by 6 bases and J by 5 bases, with 5 bases left in between. The CDR3 DNA reads as TGTGCCATCAGGGGAAATAATTCACCCCTCCACTTT. Its protein product is CAIRGNNSPLHF.

This clonotype was counted a few times. The V call is TRBV12-3 or TRBV12-4, the J call TRBJ2-3; D is unresolved. The germline V and J ends were trimmed by 8 bases and 8 bases, with 14 bases remaining between them. There are 12 residues in the CDR3. The CDR3 DNA follows: TGTGCCAGCCAAACTATCGGACGTACGCAGTATTTT. Its protein is CASQTIGRTQYF.

A few counts support this clonotype. The chain has TRBV20-1 and TRBJ1-2; 8 nucleotides match TRBD1. Germline-derived CDR1 and CDR2 are DFQATT and SNEGSKA (reference sequence). The CDR3 sequence is 14 residues long. The V and J ends lost 3 bases and 8 bases, in that order; junction bases with no gene match: 11. CDR3 region: CSARGGQGLRGYTF. CDR3 coding DNA: TGCAGTGCTAGGGGCGGACAGGGCCTACGAGGCTACACCTTC.

J is TRBJ1-5 and V is TRBV15; 10 bases match TRBD1. The CDR3 extends over 18 amino acids. CDR1 and CDR2 (germline): LNHNV, YYDKDF (reference sequence). The J segment lost 2 bases and the V segment lost 5 bases, leaving 12 bases of the junction unmatched. CDR3 sequence: CATSGVRQGALGNQPQHF. The CDR3 region has the DNA TGTGCCACCAGCGGCGTTAGACAGGGGGCTTTGGGCAATCAGCCCCAGCATTTT.

V gene TRBV5-4 combines with J gene TRBJ1-2, with 7 bases fitting TRBD1. CDR1 is SGHNT and CDR2 is YYREEE in the germline V gene (reference sequence). The CDR3 is 12 amino acids. V gave up 3 bases and J gave up 8 bases; unmatched junction bases: 4. DNA for the CDR3: TGTGCCAGCAGCTCAGGGGGAGGCGGCTACACCTTC. It codes for CASSSGGGGYTF.

The sample holds a few counts of this clonotype. The chain carries TRBV4-2 and TRBJ2-1; D gene ambiguous. CDR1 LGHNA and CDR2 YNFKEQ come from the germline V gene. The V end was cut by 0 bases, the J end by 4 bases, with 10 bases between. This CDR3 region has 15 residues. CDR3 loop: CASSQEVHGYNEQFF. The CDR3 nucleotides read TGTGCCAGCAGCCAAGAGGTTCACGGGTACAATGAGCAGTTCTTC.

This clonotype occurred a few times. The V and J genes are TRBV6-2 or TRBV6-3 and TRBJ2-1, with 11 positions matching TRBD1. Germline CDR1 reads MNHEY; CDR2 reads SVGEGT. The CDR3 covers 16 residues. The trim removed 7 bases at V and 4 bases at J, leaving 9 bases unmatched. The CDR3 sequence is CASTPPRDRGYNEQFF. CDR3 bases: TGTGCCAGCACCCCGCCCCGGGACAGGGGGTACAATGAGCAGTTCTTC.

The rearrangement links TRBV6-6 to TRBJ1-2; the D gene is possibly TRBD1 (5 bases). Germline V CDR1 and CDR2: MNHNY, SVGAGI (reference sequence). The V and J ends lost 5 bases and 4 bases respectively, with 11 bases between them. CDR3 length equals 13 residues. In DNA form, the CDR3 reads TGTGCCAGCAGTGTGACAGTCCTCTATGGCTACACCTTC. Its translation: CASSVTVLYGYTF.

Here the CDR3 DNA reads TGCAGCCCAGGGCCTTATAATCAGCCCCAGCATTTT. Its protein product is CSPGPYNQPQHF. The chain joins TRBV20-1 to TRBJ1-5; maybe TRBD1 (5 bases). Germline lookup yields CDR1 DFQATT and CDR2 SNEGSKA (reference sequence). The CDR3 covers 12 residues.

This sequence joins TRBV12-3 or TRBV12-4 and TRBJ1-1; D remains ambiguous. CDR3 length: 15 residues. The ends were cut back, 5 bases at V and 5 bases at J, with 18 bases in the middle. CDR3 bases: TGTGCCAGCAGTCTTGGAGCCCTCGCACGGACTGAAGCTTTCTTT. This encodes CASSLGALARTEAFF.

In its sample, this clonotype was seen a few times. This rearrangement joins TRBV6-1 to TRBJ2-2, with D tentatively TRBD1 (5 bases). This CDR3 is 13 amino acids long. The V end was cut by 10 bases, the J end by 7 bases, with 16 bases between. Germline assignment: CDR1 MNHNS and CDR2 SASEGT. The DNA for the CDR3 is TGTGCCATAGGGCAGGGTCCTAACGGGGAGCTGTTTTTT. It is translated as CAIGQGPNGELFF.

In nucleotides, the CDR3 is TGTGCCAGCAGTCCGGGACAGCGGTACAAAGAGACCCAGTACTTC. The encoded protein is CASSPGQRYKETQYF. This chain uses TRBV27 with TRBJ2-5; 7 bases fit TRBD1. Germline CDR1 and CDR2: MNHEY and SMNVEV (reference sequence). Losses at the gene ends were 5 bases for V and 3 bases for J; bases not matched to a gene: 9. The CDR3 totals 15 residues.

This clonotype was found a few times. The chain uses TRBV10-3 and TRBJ2-3; TRBD2 aligns across 7 bases. Trimming cost V 7 bases and J 4 bases; bases outside gene matches: 17. Germline CDR1 reads ENHRY; CDR2 reads SYGVKD. This CDR3 comprises 17 residues. The DNA of the CDR3 is TGTGCCATCACTACCGGTCGGGGGGAGAGAAGGGCAGATACGCAGTATTTT. It translates to CAITTGRGERRADTQYF.